A selection of T cell receptor beta chains follows, all from one sample in a study of blood T cell repertoires in COVID-19. This table comes from immunoSEQ multiplex PCR, and its TCRdb copy is limited to in-frame clones, with some not included. The sample holds about 140,000 clones, around 83% seen once. Sequences were obtained from peripheral blood. These receptors originate from a man aged 25 to 40 with COVID-19, enrolled during active disease. Both conserved end residues are part of each CDR3. The order of the fields is D gene, J gene, V gene, clone size, CDR3 protein, CDR3 DNA. D genes are given only for firm matches. Expanded clones are given a class, and other clones once, few, many or no size at all.

D: TRBD2; J: TRBJ2-1; V: TRBV25-1; size: -; CDR3: CASSVLQRESVNEQFF; DNA: TGTGCCAGCAGTGTTCTCCAGCGGGAGTCGGTCAATGAGCAGTTCTTC
D: -; J: TRBJ1-4; V: TRBV5-1; size: -; CDR3: CASSAQATTNEKLFF; DNA: TGCGCCAGCAGCGCACAGGCGACAACTAATGAAAAACTGTTTTTT
D: -; J: TRBJ1-2; V: TRBV4-1; size: -; CDR3: CASSQEGSGGYTF; DNA: TGCGCCAGCAGCCAAGAGGGGTCGGGGGGCTACACCTTC
D: TRBD2; J: TRBJ2-7; V: TRBV7-9; size: -; CDR3: CASSLGLAETYEQYF; DNA: TGTGCCAGCAGCCTGGGACTAGCGGAGACCTACGAGCAGTACTTC
D: TRBD2; J: TRBJ2-7; V: TRBV14; size: -; CDR3: CASSQVMGAGGEQYF; DNA: TGTGCCAGCAGCCAAGTAATGGGCGCGGGAGGCGAGCAGTACTTC
D: -; J: TRBJ2-5; V: TRBV15; size: few; CDR3: CATSRDPGMETQYF; DNA: TGTGCCACCAGCAGAGATCCGGGGATGGAGACCCAGTACTTC
D: -; J: TRBJ2-7; V: TRBV11-3; size: -; CDR3: CASSLAQGPYEQYF; DNA: TGTGCCAGCAGCTTAGCACAGGGCCCCTACGAGCAGTACTTC
D: -; J: TRBJ2-3; V: TRBV30; size: -; CDR3: CAWSVRPEGTDTQYF; DNA: TGTGCCTGGAGTGTACGACCGGAGGGCACAGATACGCAGTATTTT
D: -; J: TRBJ2-5; V: TRBV18; size: -; CDR3: CASSPLSQETQYF; DNA: TGTGCCAGCTCACCACTATCCCAAGAGACCCAGTACTTC
D: TRBD2; J: TRBJ2-1; V: TRBV7-2; size: -; CDR3: CASTVGAGGVYEQFF; DNA: TGTGCCAGCACCGTAGGGGCGGGAGGGGTATATGAGCAGTTCTTC
D: TRBD1; J: TRBJ1-1; V: TRBV30; size: -; CDR3: CASNRGAEAFF; DNA: TGTGCCTCGAACAGGGGGGCTGAAGCTTTCTTT
D: TRBD2; J: TRBJ2-7; V: TRBV24-1; size: -; CDR3: CATSKGAGGPLGEQYF; DNA: TGTGCCACCAGTAAGGGCGCGGGAGGGCCACTGGGGGAGCAGTACTTC
D: TRBD2; J: TRBJ2-1; V: TRBV9; size: -; CDR3: CASSVGTSGYNEQFF; DNA: TGTGCCAGCAGCGTCGGAACTAGCGGCTACAATGAGCAGTTCTTC
D: TRBD1; J: TRBJ2-7; V: TRBV7-8; size: -; CDR3: CASSLGFPGQETYEQYF; DNA: TGTGCCAGCAGCTTAGGCTTCCCGGGACAGGAGACCTACGAGCAGTACTTC
D: TRBD2; J: TRBJ2-5; V: TRBV7-2; size: -; CDR3: CASSYSAGGQGTQYF; DNA: TGTGCCAGCAGCTACTCAGCGGGAGGGCAAGGGACCCAGTACTTC
D: -; J: TRBJ1-1; V: TRBV10-3; size: -; CDR3: CAISERGGNTEAFF; DNA: TGTGCCATCAGTGAGCGAGGGGGGAACACTGAAGCTTTCTTT
D: TRBD2; J: TRBJ2-5; V: TRBV2; size: -; CDR3: CASTGPLSGRGQETQYF; DNA: TGTGCCAGCACGGGGCCCTTAAGCGGGAGGGGGCAAGAGACCCAGTACTTC
D: TRBD1; J: TRBJ1-5; V: TRBV19; size: -; CDR3: CASSWGQGYQPQHF; DNA: TGTGCCAGTAGTTGGGGACAGGGTTATCAGCCCCAGCATTTT
D: TRBD1; J: TRBJ1-4; V: TRBV7-8; size: -; CDR3: CASSLVTKSWQGVDEKLFF; DNA: TGTGCCAGCAGCTTGGTCACGAAATCGTGGCAGGGGGTAGATGAAAAACTGTTTTTT
D: TRBD1; J: TRBJ2-5; V: TRBV10-3; size: -; CDR3: CAAQGDQETQYF; DNA: TGTGCCGCCCAGGGGGACCAAGAGACCCAGTACTTC
D: -; J: TRBJ2-7; V: TRBV14; size: -; CDR3: CASRRGPTYEQYF; DNA: TGTGCCAGCAGACGAGGTCCCACCTACGAGCAGTACTTC
D: -; J: TRBJ2-7; V: TRBV5-1; size: -; CDR3: CASSVNRDVYEQYF; DNA: TGCGCCAGCAGCGTAAACAGGGATGTCTACGAGCAGTACTTC
D: TRBD2; J: TRBJ2-1; V: TRBV9; size: once; CDR3: CASSPTGLAASYNEQFF; DNA: TGTGCCAGCAGCCCTACGGGACTAGCGGCCTCCTACAATGAGCAGTTCTTC
D: -; J: TRBJ1-1; V: TRBV28; size: -; CDR3: CASRAPAQGNTEAFF; DNA: TGTGCCAGCAGGGCCCCCGCCCAGGGGAACACTGAAGCTTTCTTT
D: TRBD2; J: TRBJ2-1; V: TRBV2; size: -; CDR3: CASSEGLAGGYNEQFF; DNA: TGTGCCAGCAGTGAAGGACTAGCGGGAGGGTACAATGAGCAGTTCTTC
D: -; J: TRBJ1-1; V: TRBV19; size: -; CDR3: CASSIVPGEAFF; DNA: TGTGCCAGTAGTATCGTACCCGGGGAAGCTTTCTTT
D: -; J: TRBJ2-7; V: TRBV19; size: -; CDR3: CASSIDPGSSWYEQYF; DNA: TGTGCCAGTAGTATAGATCCGGGGTCTAGTTGGTACGAGCAGTACTTC
D: TRBD1; J: TRBJ1-1; V: TRBV28; size: -; CDR3: CATLDRVNTEAFF; DNA: TGTGCCACCTTGGACAGGGTGAACACTGAAGCTTTCTTT
D: TRBD2; J: TRBJ2-1; V: TRBV7-3; size: once; CDR3: CASSRAGRSYNEQFF; DNA: TGTGCCAGCAGCCGAGCGGGACGCTCCTACAATGAGCAGTTCTTC
D: -; J: TRBJ1-2; V: TRBV6-6; size: -; CDR3: CASSGQTYGYTF; DNA: TGTGCCAGCAGTGGACAGACTTATGGCTACACCTTC
D: -; J: TRBJ2-1; V: TRBV25-1; size: -; CDR3: CASSMAGPSYNEQFF; DNA: TGTGCCAGCAGTATGGCAGGGCCGTCCTACAATGAGCAGTTCTTC
D: TRBD2; J: TRBJ2-1; V: TRBV28; size: -; CDR3: CASSRATSGGYEQFF; DNA: TGTGCCAGCAGCCGAGCGACTAGCGGGGGCTATGAGCAGTTCTTC
D: -; J: TRBJ1-5; V: TRBV7-8; size: -; CDR3: CASSSRERDQPQHF; DNA: TGTGCCAGCAGCTCCAGGGAACGGGATCAGCCCCAGCATTTT
D: -; J: TRBJ2-1; V: TRBV24-1; size: -; CDR3: CATSDLSRTSNEQFF; DNA: TGTGCCACCAGTGATTTGAGTAGGACAAGCAATGAGCAGTTCTTC
D: -; J: TRBJ1-1; V: TRBV28; size: few; CDR3: CASTRIRGTEAFF; DNA: TGTGCCAGCACCCGAATAAGGGGCACTGAAGCTTTCTTT
D: -; J: TRBJ2-3; V: TRBV7-2; size: -; CDR3: CASSLRFAGYTDTQYF; DNA: TGTGCCAGCAGCTTAAGATTCGCGGGATACACAGATACGCAGTATTTT
D: -; J: TRBJ1-5; V: TRBV3-1/TRBV3-2; size: -; CDR3: CASSHQGMNQPQHF; DNA: TGTGCCAGCAGCCACCAGGGGATGAATCAGCCCCAGCATTTT
D: -; J: TRBJ1-1; V: TRBV15; size: -; CDR3: CATSRVSHQGAEAFF; DNA: TGTGCCACCAGCAGAGTGTCGCATCAGGGCGCTGAAGCTTTCTTT
D: -; J: TRBJ1-5; V: TRBV30; size: few; CDR3: CAWSPRTVGNQPQHF; DNA: TGTGCCTGGAGCCCTCGGACAGTCGGCAATCAGCCCCAGCATTTT
D: TRBD1; J: TRBJ2-5; V: TRBV18; size: few; CDR3: CASSRGQEETQYF; DNA: TGTGCCAGCTCACGCGGACAGGAGGAGACCCAGTACTTC
D: -; J: TRBJ1-6; V: TRBV30; size: once; CDR3: CAWGLGEGSPLHF; DNA: TGTGCCTGGGGACTCGGAGAGGGATCACCCCTCCACTTT
D: TRBD1; J: TRBJ1-5; V: TRBV19; size: -; CDR3: CASTRGQGNQPQHF; DNA: TGTGCCAGTACCCGGGGACAGGGGAATCAGCCCCAGCATTTT
D: TRBD1; J: TRBJ1-1; V: TRBV30; size: once; CDR3: CAWSADDREYTEAFF; DNA: TGTGCCTGGAGTGCCGACGACAGGGAGTACACTGAAGCTTTCTTT
D: TRBD2; J: TRBJ2-1; V: TRBV4-1; size: -; CDR3: CASSPVSLAGGPASSYNEQFF; DNA: TGCGCCAGCAGCCCTGTATCTCTAGCGGGAGGGCCGGCGAGCTCCTACAATGAGCAGTTCTTC
D: TRBD1; J: TRBJ1-6; V: TRBV6-5; size: -; CDR3: CASRTDRGGNSPLHF; DNA: TGTGCCAGCAGAACCGACAGGGGTGGAAATTCACCCCTCCACTTT
D: -; J: TRBJ1-1; V: TRBV27; size: -; CDR3: CASRKKTGYTEAFF; DNA: TGTGCCAGCAGGAAGAAGACGGGGTACACTGAAGCTTTCTTT
D: TRBD1; J: TRBJ1-5; V: TRBV5-6; size: -; CDR3: CASSFGTGLHQPQHF; DNA: TGTGCCAGCAGCTTCGGGACAGGGCTCCATCAGCCCCAGCATTTT
D: TRBD1; J: TRBJ2-5; V: TRBV6-6; size: -; CDR3: CASSLWTGGKETQYF; DNA: TGTGCCAGCAGTTTGTGGACAGGGGGGAAAGAGACCCAGTACTTC
D: -; J: TRBJ1-1; V: TRBV28; size: -; CDR3: CASSLAEFTVNTEAFF; DNA: TGTGCCAGCAGCCTAGCGGAGTTCACAGTGAACACTGAAGCTTTCTTT
D: -; J: TRBJ2-5; V: TRBV2; size: -; CDR3: CASRRQETQYF; DNA: TGTGCCAGCAGGAGACAAGAGACCCAGTACTTC
D: -; J: TRBJ2-1; V: TRBV10-3; size: once; CDR3: CAISESDLREEQFF; DNA: TGTGCCATCAGTGAGTCGGACCTTCGGGAGGAGCAGTTCTTC
D: -; J: TRBJ2-3; V: TRBV30; size: -; CDR3: CAWSQGTQYF; DNA: TGTGCCTGGAGCCAGGGTACGCAGTATTTT
D: -; J: TRBJ2-7; V: TRBV6-4; size: -; CDR3: CASGGSSYEQYF; DNA: TGTGCCAGCGGAGGGAGCTCCTACGAGCAGTACTTC
D: -; J: TRBJ1-4; V: TRBV2; size: -; CDR3: CASTEDFNEKLFF; DNA: TGTGCCAGCACCGAGGACTTTAATGAAAAACTGTTTTTT
D: -; J: TRBJ1-5; V: TRBV6-1; size: -; CDR3: CASSERVGGQPQHF; DNA: TGTGCCAGCAGTGAACGGGTGGGGGGTCAGCCCCAGCATTTT
D: -; J: TRBJ1-6; V: TRBV2; size: -; CDR3: CASRLGWGPNNSPLHF; DNA: TGTGCCAGCAGGCTGGGGTGGGGGCCAAATAATTCACCCCTCCACTTT
D: TRBD1; J: TRBJ2-5; V: TRBV11-1; size: -; CDR3: CASSNYRTGGETQYF; DNA: TGTGCCAGCAGCAACTACAGGACAGGGGGAGAGACCCAGTACTTC